The entry below gives a single TCR beta chain sequence along with its context. Using immunoSEQ multiplex PCR, the repertoire was profiled, and TCRdb retains in-frame clones only, with some absent. The profile shows some 130,000 clones, 81% of them singletons. The entry originates in a study of blood T cell repertoires in COVID-19. Across the whole study: PBMCs, B-cell-depleted T cells, or T cells were the source of the cDNA or gDNA that made up the material.

After removal of 3 bases from V and 6 bases from J, the junction contained 12 bases not matched to a gene. Germline V lookup: CDR1 MNHEY, CDR2 SMNVEV (reference sequence). The CDR3 extends over 18 amino acids. This TCR derives from a woman aged 55-69 years with active or convalescent COVID-19. The rearrangement links TRBV27 to TRBJ2-7; 15 bases are shared with TRBD2. The sequenced sample consisted of peripheral blood. In DNA form, the CDR3 reads TGTGCCAGCAGTTTGCCGGGACTAGCGGGGGGCCGGATGATCGAGCAGTACGTC. It translates to CASSLPGLAGGRMIEQYV.